This entry is about one TCR beta chain. The sample is drawn from a study of control samples from healthy donors and cancer patients. The V gene's germline CDR1 is SGHAT and CDR2 FQNNGV. The ends were cut back, 6 bases at V and 4 bases at J, with 18 bases in the middle. The CDR3 covers 15 residues. Data came from immunoSEQ multiplex PCR; TCRdb stores just in-frame clones and leaves some out. This table has about 90,000 clones, roughly nine tenths appearing once. The origin of this receptor is a woman younger than 30 in good health. The gene calls are TRBV11-2 and TRBJ1-1; D gene uncertain. The sequenced material came from blood. CDR3 region: CASSFKGSGSTEAFF. CDR3 coding DNA: TGTGCCAGCAGTTTTAAGGGATCCGGTAGCACTGAAGCTTTCTTT.